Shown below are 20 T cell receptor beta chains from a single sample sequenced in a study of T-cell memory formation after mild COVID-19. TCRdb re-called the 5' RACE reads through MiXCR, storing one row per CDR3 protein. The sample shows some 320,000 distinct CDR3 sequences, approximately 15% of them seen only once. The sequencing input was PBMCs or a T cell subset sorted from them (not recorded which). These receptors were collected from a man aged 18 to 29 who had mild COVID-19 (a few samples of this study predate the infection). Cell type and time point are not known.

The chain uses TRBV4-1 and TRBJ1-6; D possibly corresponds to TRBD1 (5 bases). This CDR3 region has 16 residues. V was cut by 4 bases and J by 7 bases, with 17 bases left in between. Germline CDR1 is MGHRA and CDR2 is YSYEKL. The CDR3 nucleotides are TGCGCCAGCAGCCTAGACTCGGTGAGGGGCAATTCACCCCTCCACTTT. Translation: CASSLDSVRGNSPLHF.

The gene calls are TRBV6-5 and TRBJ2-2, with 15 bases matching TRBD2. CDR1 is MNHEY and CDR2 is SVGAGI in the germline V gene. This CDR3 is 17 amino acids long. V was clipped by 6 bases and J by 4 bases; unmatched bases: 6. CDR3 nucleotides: TGTGCCAGCAGGGAGGGACTAGCGGGGGGAAGCACCGGGGAGCTGTTTTTT. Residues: CASREGLAGGSTGELFF.

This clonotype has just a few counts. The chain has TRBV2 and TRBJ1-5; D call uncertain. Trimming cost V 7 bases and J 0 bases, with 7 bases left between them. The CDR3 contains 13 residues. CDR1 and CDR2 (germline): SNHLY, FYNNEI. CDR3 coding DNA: TGTGCCAGCAAACAGTATAGCAATCAGCCCCAGCATTTT. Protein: CASKQYSNQPQHF.

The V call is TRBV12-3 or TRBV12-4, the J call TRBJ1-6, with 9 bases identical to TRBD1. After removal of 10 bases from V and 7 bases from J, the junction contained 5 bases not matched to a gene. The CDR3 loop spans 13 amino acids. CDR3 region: CATNRGLNSPLHF. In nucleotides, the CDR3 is TGTGCCACCAACAGGGGGCTAAATTCACCCCTCCACTTT.

The CDR3 coding sequence is TGTGCCAGCAGTTACTCGAACACAGGCTACAACAAGGAAGCTTTCTTT. Translated, it gives CASSYSNTGYNKEAFF. V and J are TRBV6-2 or TRBV6-3 and TRBJ1-1, with a possible D match to TRBD1 (5 bases). Trimming took off 0 bases at V and 8 bases at J, with 19 bases between the two ends. This CDR3 comprises 16 residues. Germline values: CDR1 MNHEY, CDR2 SVGEGT.

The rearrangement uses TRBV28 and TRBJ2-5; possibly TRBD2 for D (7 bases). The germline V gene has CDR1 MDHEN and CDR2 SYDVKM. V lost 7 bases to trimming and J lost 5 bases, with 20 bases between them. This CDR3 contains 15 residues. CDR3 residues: CASTPGGLRGETQYF. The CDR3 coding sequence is TGTGCCAGCACCCCGGGGGGCCTCCGGGGGGAGACCCAGTACTTC.

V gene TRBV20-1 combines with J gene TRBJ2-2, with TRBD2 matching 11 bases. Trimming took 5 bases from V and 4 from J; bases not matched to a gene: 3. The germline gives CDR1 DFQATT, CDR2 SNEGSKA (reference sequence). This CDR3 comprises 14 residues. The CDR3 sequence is CSAYGLAGTGELFF. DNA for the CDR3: TGCAGTGCTTACGGACTAGCGGGCACCGGGGAGCTGTTTTTT.

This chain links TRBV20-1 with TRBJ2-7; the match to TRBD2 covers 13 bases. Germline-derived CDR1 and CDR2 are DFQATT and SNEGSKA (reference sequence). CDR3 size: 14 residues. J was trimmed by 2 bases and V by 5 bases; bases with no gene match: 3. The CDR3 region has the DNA TGCAGTGCTCTGGGACTAGCGGGGACCTACGAGCAGTACGTC. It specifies CSALGLAGTYEQYV.

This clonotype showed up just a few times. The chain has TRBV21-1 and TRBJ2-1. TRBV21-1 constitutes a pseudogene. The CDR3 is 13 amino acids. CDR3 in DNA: TGTGCCAGCAGCAAAGATAAGAGCTATGAGCAGTTCTTC. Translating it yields CASSKDKSYEQFF.

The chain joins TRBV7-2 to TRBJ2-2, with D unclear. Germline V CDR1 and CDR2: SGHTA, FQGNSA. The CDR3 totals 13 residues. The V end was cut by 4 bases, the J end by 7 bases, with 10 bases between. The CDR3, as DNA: TGTGCCAGCAGCTCGGTCTCCGGCGGGGAGCTGTTTTTT. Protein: CASSSVSGGELFF.

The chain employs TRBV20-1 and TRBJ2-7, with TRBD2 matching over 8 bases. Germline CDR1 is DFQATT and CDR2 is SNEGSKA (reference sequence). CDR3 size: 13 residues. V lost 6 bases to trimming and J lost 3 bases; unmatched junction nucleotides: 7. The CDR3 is CSAPGLAGYEQYV. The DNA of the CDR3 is TGCAGTGCCCCCGGGCTAGCGGGCTACGAGCAGTACGTC.

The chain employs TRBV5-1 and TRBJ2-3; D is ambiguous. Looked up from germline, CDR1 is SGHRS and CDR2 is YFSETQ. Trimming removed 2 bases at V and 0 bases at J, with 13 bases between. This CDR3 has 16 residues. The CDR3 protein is CASSFGLTKSTDTQYF. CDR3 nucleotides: TGCGCCAGCAGCTTCGGTCTTACCAAGAGCACAGATACGCAGTATTTT. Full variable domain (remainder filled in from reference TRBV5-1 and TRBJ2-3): KAGVTQTPRYLIKTRGQQVTLSCSPISGHRSVSWYQQTPGQGLQFLFEYFSETQRNKGNFPGRFSGRQFSNSRSEMNVSTLELGDSALYLCASSFGLTKSTDTQYFGPGTRLTVL.

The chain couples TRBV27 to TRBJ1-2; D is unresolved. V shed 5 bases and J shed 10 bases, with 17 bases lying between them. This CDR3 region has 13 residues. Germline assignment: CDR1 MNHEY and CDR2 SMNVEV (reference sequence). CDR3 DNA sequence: TGTGCCAGCAGTCTCGGTTCCGCCGCCCTCTACACCTTC. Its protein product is CASSLGSAALYTF.

CDR3 DNA sequence: TGCGCCAGCACCTCGATGAGGGGGCCTTATGAGCAGTTCTTC. Amino acid sequence: CASTSMRGPYEQFF. The V gene is TRBV4-3, the J gene TRBJ2-1, with 7 positions matching TRBD1. Germline V CDR1 and CDR2: LGHNA, YSLEER. This CDR3 spans 14 amino acids. With V trimmed by 7 bases and J by 8 bases, 11 bases remained unmatched.

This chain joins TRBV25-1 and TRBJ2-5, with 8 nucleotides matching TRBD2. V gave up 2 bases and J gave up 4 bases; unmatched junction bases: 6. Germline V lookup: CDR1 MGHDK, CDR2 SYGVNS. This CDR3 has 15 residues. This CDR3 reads CASSEPRGGGETQYF. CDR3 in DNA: TGTGCCAGCAGTGAACCCCGGGGGGGCGGAGAGACCCAGTACTTC.

The CDR3 protein is CASSRWSNQPQHF. Written as DNA, the CDR3 is TGTGCCAGTAGTCGGTGGAGCAATCAGCCCCAGCATTTT. The chain is built from TRBV6-6 and TRBJ1-5; D is undetermined. Germline V gives CDR1 MNHNY, CDR2 SVGAGI (reference sequence). Deletions cut 9 bases from V and 1 base from J, with 10 bases between. The CDR3 covers 13 residues.

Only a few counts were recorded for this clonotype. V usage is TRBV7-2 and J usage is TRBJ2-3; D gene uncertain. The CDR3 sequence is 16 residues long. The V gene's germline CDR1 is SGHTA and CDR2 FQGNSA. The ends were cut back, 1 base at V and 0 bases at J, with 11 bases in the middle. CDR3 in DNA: TGTGCCAGCAGCTTAGGGAGCGCGGATAGCACAGATACGCAGTATTTT. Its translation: CASSLGSADSTDTQYF.

CDR3 residues: CASSKGTRTGKNTEAFF. For the CDR3, the DNA is TGTGCCAGCAGCAAAGGTACCAGGACAGGGAAGAACACTGAAGCTTTCTTT. V is TRBV21-1 and J is TRBJ1-1; the table's TRBD1 call for D was not verified on the DNA. TRBV21-1 represents a pseudogene. The CDR3 spans 17 residues.

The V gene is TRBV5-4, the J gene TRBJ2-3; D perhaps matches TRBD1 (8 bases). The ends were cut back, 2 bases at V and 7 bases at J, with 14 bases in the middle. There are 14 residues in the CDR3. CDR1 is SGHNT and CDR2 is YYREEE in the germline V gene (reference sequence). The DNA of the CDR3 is TGTGCCAGCAGCTTCGGACAGGGAGGGAATACGCAGTATTTT. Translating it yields CASSFGQGGNTQYF.

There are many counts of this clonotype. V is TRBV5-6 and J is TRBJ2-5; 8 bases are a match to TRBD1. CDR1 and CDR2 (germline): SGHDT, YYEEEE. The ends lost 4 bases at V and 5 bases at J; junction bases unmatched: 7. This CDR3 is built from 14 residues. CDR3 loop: CASSTPGTGETQYF. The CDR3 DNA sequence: TGTGCCAGCAGCACACCCGGGACAGGCGAGACCCAGTACTTC.